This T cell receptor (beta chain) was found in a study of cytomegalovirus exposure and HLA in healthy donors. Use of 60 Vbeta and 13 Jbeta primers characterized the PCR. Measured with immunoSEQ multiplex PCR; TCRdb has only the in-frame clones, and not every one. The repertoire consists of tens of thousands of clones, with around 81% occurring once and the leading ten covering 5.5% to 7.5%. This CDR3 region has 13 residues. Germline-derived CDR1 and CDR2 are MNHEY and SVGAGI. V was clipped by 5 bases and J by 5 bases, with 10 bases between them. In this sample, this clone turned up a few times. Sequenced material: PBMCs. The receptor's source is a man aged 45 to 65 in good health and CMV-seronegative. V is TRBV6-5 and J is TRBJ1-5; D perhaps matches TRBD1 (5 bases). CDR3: CASSRGLYQPQHF. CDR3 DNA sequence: TGTGCCAGCAGTAGGGGTTTGTATCAGCCCCAGCATTTT.